Listed below are T cell receptor beta chains from one sample, sequenced in a study of CD8+CD57+ T cells in acquired aplastic anemia. Each CDR3 protein is one row after TCRdb ran MiXCR on the reads. The data hold approximately 200,000 distinct CDR3 sequences, with less than 70% observed a single time. Source material: sorted CD4+, CD8+, or CD8+CD57+ T cells (not recorded which) from PBMCs. These receptors all come from a human donor in good health, serving as a control. Both conserved end residues are part of each CDR3. A D gene is named only where the DNA matches it firmly. For some rows the clone size is stated as once, few or many, or as a class when expanded; others skip it.

CASSSPGAQETQYF,TGTGCCAGCAGTTCACCGGGGGCACAAGAGACCCAGTACTTC,TRBJ2-5,TRBV7-2,NA,NA
CASSLGQGGYNSPLHF,TGCGCCAGCAGCTTGGGACAGGGGGGATATAATTCACCCCTCCACTTT,TRBJ1-6,TRBV5-1,TRBD1,many
CASSLVGAGIYSNQPQHF,TGTGCCAGCAGCTTAGTCGGGGCCGGAATTTATAGCAATCAGCCCCAGCATTTT,TRBJ1-5,TRBV7-2,NA,many
CSATGTGGTYEQYF,TGCAGTGCCACCGGGACAGGGGGCACCTACGAGCAGTACTTC,TRBJ2-7,TRBV20-1,TRBD1,many
CASSLGENQPQHF,TGTGCCAGCAGTTTAGGGGAGAATCAGCCCCAGCATTTT,TRBJ1-5,TRBV12-3/TRBV12-4,NA,many
CVTSRGLDIYEQYF,TGTGTCACCAGCAGAGGACTAGATATCTACGAGCAGTACTTC,TRBJ2-7,TRBV15,TRBD2,NA
CASSVGGGDLNTEAFF,TGTGCCAGCAGCGTAGGAGGGGGGGACTTGAACACTGAAGCTTTCTTT,TRBJ1-1,TRBV9,NA,many
CASSLYDRPYEQYF,TGTGCCAGCAGTTTATACGACAGACCCTACGAGCAGTACTTC,TRBJ2-7,TRBV25-1,NA,NA
CASSSRTGTGELFF,TGTGCCAGTAGTTCCCGGACAGGGACCGGGGAGCTGTTTTTT,TRBJ2-2,TRBV19,TRBD1,NA
CASSYSTNRVTEAFF,TGTGCCAGCAGTTACTCGACGAACAGGGTCACTGAAGCTTTCTTT,TRBJ1-1,TRBV6-5,NA,many
CSARWEGLNNEQFF,TGCAGTGCTAGGTGGGAGGGACTTAACAATGAGCAGTTCTTC,TRBJ2-1,TRBV20-1,TRBD2,once